This T cell receptor beta chain was observed in a study of blood T cell repertoires in COVID-19. At the level of the study: From the United States, Italy and Spain came samples of acute and convalescent COVID-19. T cells, B-cell-depleted T cells, or PBMCs provided the cDNA or gDNA that served as material.

In the authors' methods: Reference gene primer amplification gave estimated nucleated cell counts. TCRdb keeps only in-frame clones here, not all; method: immunoSEQ multiplex PCR. The DNA gave D and trimming, while V, J and clone size come from that table. The table records 110,000 to 150,000 clones, 75% to 85% of them present only once. The length of the CDR3 is 18 residues. V gave up 6 bases and J gave up 4 bases, with 22 bases separating them. The germline gives CDR1 MDHEN, CDR2 SYDVKM. This clone has just one count. This chain uses TRBV28 with TRBJ1-6; the D is unclear. Sequenced sample: peripheral blood. This TCR was sampled from a man aged 50 or older with acute or convalescent COVID-19. The CDR3 spells CASSLLREGRGYNSPLHF. The CDR3 DNA follows: TGTGCCAGCAGCCTCCTGCGTGAGGGTCGCGGGTATAATTCACCCCTCCACTTT.